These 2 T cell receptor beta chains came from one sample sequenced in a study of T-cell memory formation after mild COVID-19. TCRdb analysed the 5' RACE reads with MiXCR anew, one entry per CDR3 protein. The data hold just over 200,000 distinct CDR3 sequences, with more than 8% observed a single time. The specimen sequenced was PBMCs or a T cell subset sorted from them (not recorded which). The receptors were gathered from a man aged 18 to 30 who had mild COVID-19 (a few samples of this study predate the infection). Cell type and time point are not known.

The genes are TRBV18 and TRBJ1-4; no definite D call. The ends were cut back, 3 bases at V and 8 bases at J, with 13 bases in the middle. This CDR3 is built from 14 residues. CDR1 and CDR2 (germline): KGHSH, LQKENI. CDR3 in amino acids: CASSPIPQVEKLFF. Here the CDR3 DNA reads TGTGCCAGCTCACCCATCCCCCAAGTGGAAAAACTGTTTTTT. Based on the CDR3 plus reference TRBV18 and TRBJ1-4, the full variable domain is NAGVMQNPRHLVRRRGQEARLRCSPMKGHSHVYWYRQLPEEGLKFMVYLQKENIIDESGMPKERFSAEFPKEGPSILRIQQVVRGDSAAYFCASSPIPQVEKLFFGSGTQLSVL.

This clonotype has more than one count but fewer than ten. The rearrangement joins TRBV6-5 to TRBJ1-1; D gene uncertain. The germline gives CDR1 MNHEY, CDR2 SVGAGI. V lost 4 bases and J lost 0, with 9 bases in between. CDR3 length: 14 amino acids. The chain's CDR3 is CASSLHRVNTEAFF. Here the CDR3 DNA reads TGTGCCAGCAGTTTACATCGGGTGAACACTGAAGCTTTCTTT.